This TCR beta chain was captured by sequencing in a study of breast tumors, draining lymph nodes, adjacent tissues. General observations from the study: Tumor T cell lymph node origin was a supported hypothesis, not proven. The data were judged consistent with most tumor T cells coming from lymph node and expanding in tumor. Tumors had less TCR diversity than lymph nodes, more than nontumor tissue.

From the multiplex PCR reads, TCRdb called clonotypes with MiXCR, one entry per CDR3 protein. The sample includes more than 50,000 distinct CDR3 sequences, around 52% of them seen just once. Regarding this clonotype: The antigen remains undetermined.

V gave up 7 bases and J gave up 5 bases; unmatched junction bases: 12. The CDR3 consists of 15 residues. CDR1 and CDR2 from the germline V gene are SNHLY and FYNNEI. The chain combines TRBV2 with TRBJ2-5; 8 bases are a match to TRBD1. Sequences were obtained from breast tumor tissue. The clonotype comes from a female donor with breast cancer. Some clones in this sample may be carry-over from other donors' samples. CDR3 DNA: TGTGCCAGCATTTCTCCTAACAGGGGGAGCGAGACCCAGTACTTC. Its translation: CASISPNRGSETQYF.